This passage covers 6 T cell receptor beta chains from one sample sequenced in a study of cytotoxic CD8 clonotypes in ibrutinib-treated CLL. Sequencing used immunoSEQ multiplex PCR; TCRdb keeps in-frame clones, though not all of them. In the table there are around 200,000 clones, approximately 70% of which are singletons. Here the sequenced sample was PBMCs, taken after 12 months of ibrutinib treatment. The receptors originated from a human donor with chronic lymphocytic leukemia.

The gene calls are TRBV28 and TRBJ2-1, with TRBD2 matching over 8 bases. Germline V gene sequence: CDR1 MDHEN, CDR2 SYDVKM. Trimming took 3 bases from V and 4 from J; bases not matched to a gene: 5. The CDR3 length is 15 residues. The CDR3 protein is CASSLVTSVYNEQFF. Here the CDR3 DNA reads TGTGCCAGCAGTTTGGTGACTAGCGTTTACAATGAGCAGTTCTTC.

V usage is TRBV27 and J usage is TRBJ1-5; TRBD1 agrees at 7 bases. The CDR3 is 15 residues long. CDR1 and CDR2 (germline): MNHEY, SMNVEV (reference sequence). The V and J ends lost 7 bases and 3 bases, in that order; junction bases with no gene match: 9. CDR3 coding DNA: TGTGCCAGCACCCTCCGGGGGACAGACAATCAGCCCCAGCATTTT. It is translated as CASTLRGTDNQPQHF.

This clone was seen more than once but under ten times. The chain joins TRBV2 to TRBJ1-2; no clear D gene. Trimming took off 4 bases at V and 0 bases at J, with 12 bases between the two ends. The CDR3 spans 15 residues. Germline lookup yields CDR1 SNHLY and CDR2 FYNNEI. CDR3 sequence (DNA): TGTGCCAGCAGTGCGATTCTGTTCTCTAACTATGGCTACACCTTC. This sequence encodes CASSAILFSNYGYTF.

This clone was observed many times. CDR3 sequence: CASSRDGPRRSPLHF. The CDR3 bases are TGTGCCAGCAGTAGGGACGGACCAAGACGATCACCCCTCCACTTT. V gene TRBV27 combines with J gene TRBJ1-6, with a weak D call TRBD1 (5 bases). The CDR3 totals 15 residues. Germline CDR1 MNHEY, CDR2 SMNVEV (reference sequence). Trimming cost V 5 bases and J 10 bases, with 18 bases left between them.

J is TRBJ1-5 and V is TRBV7-2, with D possibly matching TRBD1 (5 bases). Deletions cut 3 bases from V and 2 bases from J, with 8 bases between. Germline CDR1 SGHTA, CDR2 FQGNSA. The CDR3 is 14 amino acids. This CDR3 reads CASSFRGGNQPQHF. In DNA form, the CDR3 reads TGTGCCAGCAGCTTCCGAGGGGGCAATCAGCCCCAGCATTTT.

This rearrangement joins TRBV25-1 to TRBJ1-2, with 7 bases lining up with TRBD1. The ends lost 6 bases at V and 4 bases at J; junction bases unmatched: 5. The CDR3 sequence is 13 residues long. The germline V gene has CDR1 MGHDK and CDR2 SYGVNS. CDR3 sequence: CASSLQGSYGYTF. For the CDR3, the DNA is TGTGCCAGCAGCCTACAGGGGTCCTATGGCTACACCTTC.